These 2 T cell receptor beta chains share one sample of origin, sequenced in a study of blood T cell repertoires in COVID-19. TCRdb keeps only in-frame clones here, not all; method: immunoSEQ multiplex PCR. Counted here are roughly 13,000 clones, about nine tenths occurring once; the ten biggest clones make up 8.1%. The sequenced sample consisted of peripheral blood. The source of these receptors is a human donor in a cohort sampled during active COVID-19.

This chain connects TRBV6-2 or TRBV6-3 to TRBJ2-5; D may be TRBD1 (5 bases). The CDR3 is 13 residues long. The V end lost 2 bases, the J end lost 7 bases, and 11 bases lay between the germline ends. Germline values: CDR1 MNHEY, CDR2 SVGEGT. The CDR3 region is CASSYQGGVTQYF. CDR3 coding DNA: TGTGCCAGCAGTTACCAGGGTGGGGTGACCCAGTACTTC.

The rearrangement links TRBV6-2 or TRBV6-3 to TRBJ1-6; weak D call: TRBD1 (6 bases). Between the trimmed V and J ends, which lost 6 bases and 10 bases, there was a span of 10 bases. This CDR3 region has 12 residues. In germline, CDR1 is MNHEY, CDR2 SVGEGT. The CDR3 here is CASSEGVSPLHF. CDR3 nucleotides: TGTGCCAGCAGCGAGGGGGTGTCACCCCTCCACTTT.